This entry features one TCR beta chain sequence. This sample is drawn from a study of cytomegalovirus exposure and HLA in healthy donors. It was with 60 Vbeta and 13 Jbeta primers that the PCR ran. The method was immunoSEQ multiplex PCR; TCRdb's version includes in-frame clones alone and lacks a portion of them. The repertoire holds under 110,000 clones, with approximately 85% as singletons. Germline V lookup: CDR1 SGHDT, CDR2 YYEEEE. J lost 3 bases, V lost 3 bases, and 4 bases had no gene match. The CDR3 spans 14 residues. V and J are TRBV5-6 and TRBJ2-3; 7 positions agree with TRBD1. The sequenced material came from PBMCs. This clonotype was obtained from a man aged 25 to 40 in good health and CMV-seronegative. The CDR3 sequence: CASSYRDRTDTQYF. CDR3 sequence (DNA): TGTGCCAGCAGCTACCGGGACAGAACAGATACGCAGTATTTT.